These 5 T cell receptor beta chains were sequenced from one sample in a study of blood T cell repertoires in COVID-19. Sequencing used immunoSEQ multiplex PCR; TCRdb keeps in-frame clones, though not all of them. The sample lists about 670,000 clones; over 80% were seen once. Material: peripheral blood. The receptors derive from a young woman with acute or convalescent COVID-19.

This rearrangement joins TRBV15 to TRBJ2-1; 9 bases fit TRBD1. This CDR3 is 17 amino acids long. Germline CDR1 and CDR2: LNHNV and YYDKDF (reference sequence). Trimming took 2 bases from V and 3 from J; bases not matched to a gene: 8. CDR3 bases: TGTGCCACCAGCAGACCATCCGGGACAGGGATCTACAATGAGCAGTTCTTC. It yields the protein CATSRPSGTGIYNEQFF.

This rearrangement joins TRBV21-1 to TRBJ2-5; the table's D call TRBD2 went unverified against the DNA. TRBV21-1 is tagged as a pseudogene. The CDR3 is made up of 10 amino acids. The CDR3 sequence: CASIKETQYF. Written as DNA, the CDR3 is TGTGCCAGCATAAAAGAGACCCAGTACTTC.

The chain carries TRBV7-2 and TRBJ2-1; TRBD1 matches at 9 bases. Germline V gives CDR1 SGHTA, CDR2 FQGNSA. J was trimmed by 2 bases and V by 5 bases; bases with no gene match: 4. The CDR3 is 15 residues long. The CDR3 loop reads CASSKDRGAYNEQFF. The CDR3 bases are TGTGCCAGCAGCAAGGACAGGGGAGCCTACAATGAGCAGTTCTTC. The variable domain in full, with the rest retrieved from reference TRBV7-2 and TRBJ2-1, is GAGVSQSPSNKVTEKGKDVELRCDPISGHTALYWYRQSLGQGLEFLIYFQGNSAPDKSGLPSDRFSAERTGGSVSTLTIQRTQQEDSAVYLCASSKDRGAYNEQFFGPGTRLTVL.

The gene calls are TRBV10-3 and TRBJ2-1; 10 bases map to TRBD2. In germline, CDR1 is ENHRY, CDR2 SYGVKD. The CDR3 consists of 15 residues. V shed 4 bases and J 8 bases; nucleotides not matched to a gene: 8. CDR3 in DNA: TGTGCCATCAGTGGGGAGCGGGGGGGCTTGGATGAGCAGTTCTTC. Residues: CAISGERGGLDEQFF.

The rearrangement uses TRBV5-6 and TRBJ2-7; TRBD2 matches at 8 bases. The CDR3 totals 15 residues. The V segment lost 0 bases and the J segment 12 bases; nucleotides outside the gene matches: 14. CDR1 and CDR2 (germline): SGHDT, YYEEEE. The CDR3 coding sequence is TGTGCCAGCAGCTTGGTGCGGGGGGCGAGTCATTTGTGGTACTTC. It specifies CASSLVRGASHLWYF.